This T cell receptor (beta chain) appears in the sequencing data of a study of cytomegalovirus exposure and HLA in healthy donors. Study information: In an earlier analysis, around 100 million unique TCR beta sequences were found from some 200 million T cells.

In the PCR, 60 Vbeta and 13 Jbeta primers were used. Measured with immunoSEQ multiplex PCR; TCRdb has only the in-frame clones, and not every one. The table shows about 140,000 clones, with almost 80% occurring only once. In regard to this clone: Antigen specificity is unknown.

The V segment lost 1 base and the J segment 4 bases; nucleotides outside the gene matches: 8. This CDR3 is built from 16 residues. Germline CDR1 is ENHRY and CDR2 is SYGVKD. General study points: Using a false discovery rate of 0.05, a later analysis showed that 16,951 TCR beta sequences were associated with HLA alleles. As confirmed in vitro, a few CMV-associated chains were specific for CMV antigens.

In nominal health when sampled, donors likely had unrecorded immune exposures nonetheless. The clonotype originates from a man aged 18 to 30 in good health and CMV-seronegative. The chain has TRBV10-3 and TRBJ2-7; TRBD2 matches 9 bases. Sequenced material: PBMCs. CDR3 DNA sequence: TGTGCCATCAGTGAGTTCAGGGCTAGCGGGGCATACGAGCAGTACTTC. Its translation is CAISEFRASGAYEQYF.